This TCR beta chain was profiled in a study of T cells in Graves' hyperthyroidism and ophthalmopathy. The study, taken as a whole, reports: Also found in blood were most expanded thyroid clonotypes above 0.001.

This clonotype was recorded a few times. Its antigen is unknown. RNA transcripts provided the source from which TCR beta CDR3 regions were amplified. HTBI primers were the set used in a first-round RT-PCR of the TCR CDR3. Via MiXCR, TCRdb re-called the multiplex PCR reads, giving one row per CDR3 protein. The sample has around 720,000 distinct CDR3 sequences, approximately 40% seen once. The ends lost 3 bases at V and 0 bases at J; junction bases unmatched: 3. The germline V gene has CDR1 LNHDA and CDR2 SQIVND (reference sequence). The CDR3 is 16 residues long. This TCR was recovered from a woman in her forties with Graves' hyperthyroidism. Material: blood. The V call is TRBV19, the J call TRBJ1-5; 9 positions agree with TRBD1. CDR3 amino acids: CASSIGTGHSNQPQHF. CDR3 nucleotide sequence: TGTGCCAGTAGTATTGGGACAGGGCATAGCAATCAGCCCCAGCATTTT.